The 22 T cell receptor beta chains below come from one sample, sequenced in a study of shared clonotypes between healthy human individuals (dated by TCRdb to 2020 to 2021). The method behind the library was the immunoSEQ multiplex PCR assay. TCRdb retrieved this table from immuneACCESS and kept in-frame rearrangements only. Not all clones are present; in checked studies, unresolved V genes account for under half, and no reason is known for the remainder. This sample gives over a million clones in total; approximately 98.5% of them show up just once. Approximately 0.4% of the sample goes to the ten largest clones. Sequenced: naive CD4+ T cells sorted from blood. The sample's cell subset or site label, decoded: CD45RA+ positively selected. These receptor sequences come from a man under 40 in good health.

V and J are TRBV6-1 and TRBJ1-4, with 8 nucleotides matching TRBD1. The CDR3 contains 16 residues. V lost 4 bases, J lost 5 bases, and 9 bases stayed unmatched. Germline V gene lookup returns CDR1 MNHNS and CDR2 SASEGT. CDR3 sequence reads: CASSAPTGGANEKLFF. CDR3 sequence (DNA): TGTGCCAGCAGTGCACCAACAGGGGGTGCAAATGAAAAACTGTTTTTT.

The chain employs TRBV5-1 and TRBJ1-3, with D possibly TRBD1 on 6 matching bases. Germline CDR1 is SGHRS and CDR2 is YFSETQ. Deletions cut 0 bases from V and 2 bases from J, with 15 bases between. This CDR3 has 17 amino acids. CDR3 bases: TGCGCCAGCAGCTTGGGGGCAGGGGCCCCCCCTGGAAACACCATATATTTT. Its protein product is CASSLGAGAPPGNTIYF. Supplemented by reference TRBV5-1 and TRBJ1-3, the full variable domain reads KAGVTQTPRYLIKTRGQQVTLSCSPISGHRSVSWYQQTPGQGLQFLFEYFSETQRNKGNFPGRFSGRQFSNSRSEMNVSTLELGDSALYLCASSLGAGAPPGNTIYFGEGSWLTVV.

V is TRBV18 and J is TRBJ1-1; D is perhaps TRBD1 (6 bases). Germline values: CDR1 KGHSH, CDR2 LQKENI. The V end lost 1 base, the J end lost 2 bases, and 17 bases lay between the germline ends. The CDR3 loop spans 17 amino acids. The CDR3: CASSPRTGAEPNTEAFF. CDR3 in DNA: TGTGCCAGCTCACCACGGACGGGGGCAGAACCAAACACTGAAGCTTTCTTT.

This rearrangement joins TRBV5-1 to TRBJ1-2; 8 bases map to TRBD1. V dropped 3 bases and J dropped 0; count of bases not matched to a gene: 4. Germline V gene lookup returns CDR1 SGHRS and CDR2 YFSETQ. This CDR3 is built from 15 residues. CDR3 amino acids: CASSSKTGANYGYTF. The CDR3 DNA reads TGCGCCAGCAGCTCCAAGACAGGGGCTAACTATGGCTACACCTTC.

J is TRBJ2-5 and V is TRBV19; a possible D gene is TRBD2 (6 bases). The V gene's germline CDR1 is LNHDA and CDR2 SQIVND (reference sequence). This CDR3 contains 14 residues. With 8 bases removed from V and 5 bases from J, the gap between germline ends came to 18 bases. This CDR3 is CASARGEFGETQYF. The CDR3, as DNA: TGTGCCAGTGCTCGCGGGGAATTTGGGGAGACCCAGTACTTC.

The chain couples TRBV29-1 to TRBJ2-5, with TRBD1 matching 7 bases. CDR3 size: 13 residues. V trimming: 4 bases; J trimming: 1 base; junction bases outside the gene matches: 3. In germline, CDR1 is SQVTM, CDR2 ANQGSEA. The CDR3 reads CSVVRGPQETQYF. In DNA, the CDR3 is TGCAGCGTTGTAAGGGGGCCCCAAGAGACCCAGTACTTC.

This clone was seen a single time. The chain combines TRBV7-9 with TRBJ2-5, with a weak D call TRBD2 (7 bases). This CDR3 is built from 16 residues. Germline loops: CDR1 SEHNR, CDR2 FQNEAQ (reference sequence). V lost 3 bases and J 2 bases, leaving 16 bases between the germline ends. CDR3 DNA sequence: TGTGCCAGCAGCTTCAAACTGGGGGGGGCACAAGAGACCCAGTACTTC. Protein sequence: CASSFKLGGAQETQYF.

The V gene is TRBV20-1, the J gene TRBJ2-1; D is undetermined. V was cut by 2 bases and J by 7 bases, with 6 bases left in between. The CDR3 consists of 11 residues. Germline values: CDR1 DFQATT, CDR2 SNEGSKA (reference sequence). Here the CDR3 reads CSARYQNEQFF. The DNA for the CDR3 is TGCAGTGCTAGATACCAAAATGAGCAGTTCTTC.

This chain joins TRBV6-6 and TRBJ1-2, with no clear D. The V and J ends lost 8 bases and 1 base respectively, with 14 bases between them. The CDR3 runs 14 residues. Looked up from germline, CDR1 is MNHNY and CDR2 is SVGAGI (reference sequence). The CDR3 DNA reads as TGTGCCAGCCTTGAGGACGCCAATAACTATGGCTACACCTTC. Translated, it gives CASLEDANNYGYTF.

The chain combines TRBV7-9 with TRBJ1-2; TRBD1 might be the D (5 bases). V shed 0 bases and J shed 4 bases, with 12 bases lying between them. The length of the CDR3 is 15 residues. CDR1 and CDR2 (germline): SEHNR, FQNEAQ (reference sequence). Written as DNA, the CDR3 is TGTGCCAGCAGCTTAGCCTCGGGGGGAACCTATGGCTACACCTTC. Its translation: CASSLASGGTYGYTF.

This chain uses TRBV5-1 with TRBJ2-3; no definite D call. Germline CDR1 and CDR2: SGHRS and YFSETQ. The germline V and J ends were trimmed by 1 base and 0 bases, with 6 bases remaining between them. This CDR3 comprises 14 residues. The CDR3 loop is CASSLPYSTDTQYF. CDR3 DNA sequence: TGCGCCAGCAGCTTGCCGTATAGCACAGATACGCAGTATTTT.

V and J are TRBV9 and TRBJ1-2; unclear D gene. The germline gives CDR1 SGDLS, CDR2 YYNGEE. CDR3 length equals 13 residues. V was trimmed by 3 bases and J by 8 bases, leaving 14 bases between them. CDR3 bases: TGTGCCAGCAGCGATACTCCTTGGAGAGGCTACACCTTC. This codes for CASSDTPWRGYTF.

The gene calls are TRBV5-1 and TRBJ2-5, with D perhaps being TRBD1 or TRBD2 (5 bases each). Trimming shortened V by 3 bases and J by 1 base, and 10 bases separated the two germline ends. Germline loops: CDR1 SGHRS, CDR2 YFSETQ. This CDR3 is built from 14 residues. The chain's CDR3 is CASSWDRSQETQYF. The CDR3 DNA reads TGCGCCAGCAGCTGGGACCGCAGCCAAGAGACCCAGTACTTC.

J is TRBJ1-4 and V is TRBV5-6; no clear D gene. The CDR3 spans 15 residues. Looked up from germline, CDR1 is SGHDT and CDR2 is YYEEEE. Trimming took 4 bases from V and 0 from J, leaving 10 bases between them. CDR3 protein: CASSRLKATNEKLFF. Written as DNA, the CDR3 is TGTGCCAGCAGCAGGCTGAAAGCAACTAATGAAAAACTGTTTTTT. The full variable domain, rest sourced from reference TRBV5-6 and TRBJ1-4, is DAGVTQSPTHLIKTRGQQVTLRCSPKSGHDTVSWYQQALGQGPQFIFQYYEEEERQRGNFPDRFSGHQFPNYSSELNVNALLLGDSALYLCASSRLKATNEKLFFGSGTQLSVL.

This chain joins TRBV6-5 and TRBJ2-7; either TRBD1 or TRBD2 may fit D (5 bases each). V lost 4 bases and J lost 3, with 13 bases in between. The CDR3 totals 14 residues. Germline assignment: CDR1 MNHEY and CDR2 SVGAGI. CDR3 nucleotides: TGTGCCAGCAGTTCACCCGGGGCGAGCTACGAGCAGTACTTC. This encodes CASSSPGASYEQYF.

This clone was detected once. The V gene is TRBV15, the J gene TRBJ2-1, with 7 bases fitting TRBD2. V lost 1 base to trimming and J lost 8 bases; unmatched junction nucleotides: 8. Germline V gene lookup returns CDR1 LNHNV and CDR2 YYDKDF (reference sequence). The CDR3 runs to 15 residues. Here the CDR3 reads CATSRASGLGHEQFF. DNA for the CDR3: TGTGCCACCAGCAGAGCCTCCGGACTAGGTCATGAGCAGTTCTTC.

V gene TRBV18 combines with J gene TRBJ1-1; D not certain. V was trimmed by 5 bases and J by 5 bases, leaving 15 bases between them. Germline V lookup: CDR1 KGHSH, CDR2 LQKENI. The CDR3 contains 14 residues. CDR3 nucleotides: TGTGCCAGCTCAGGGGTACACAGCGGGACTGAAGCTTTCTTT. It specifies CASSGVHSGTEAFF.

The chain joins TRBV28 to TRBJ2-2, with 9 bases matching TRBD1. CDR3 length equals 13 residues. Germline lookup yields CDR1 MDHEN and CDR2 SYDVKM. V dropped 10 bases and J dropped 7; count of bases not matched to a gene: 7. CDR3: CATGTGNRGELFF. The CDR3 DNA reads TGTGCCACCGGGACAGGGAATCGCGGGGAGCTGTTTTTT.

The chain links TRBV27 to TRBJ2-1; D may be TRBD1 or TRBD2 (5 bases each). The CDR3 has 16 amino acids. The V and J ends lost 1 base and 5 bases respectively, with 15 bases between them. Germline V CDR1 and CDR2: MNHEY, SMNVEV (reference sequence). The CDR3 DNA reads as TGTGCCAGCAGTTTATTGGGGACCAAACCTAACAATGAGCAGTTCTTC. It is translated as CASSLLGTKPNNEQFF.

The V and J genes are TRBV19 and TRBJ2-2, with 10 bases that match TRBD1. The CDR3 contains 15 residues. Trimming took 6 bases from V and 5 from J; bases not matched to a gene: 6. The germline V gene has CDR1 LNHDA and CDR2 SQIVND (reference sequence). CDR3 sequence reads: CASRKGQGFTGELFF. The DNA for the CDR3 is TGTGCCAGTAGGAAGGGACAGGGGTTTACCGGGGAGCTGTTTTTT.

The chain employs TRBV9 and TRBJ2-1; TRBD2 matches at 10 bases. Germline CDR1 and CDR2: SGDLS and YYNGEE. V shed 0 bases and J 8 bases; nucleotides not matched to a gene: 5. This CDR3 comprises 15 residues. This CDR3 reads CASSVGPSGSYEQFF. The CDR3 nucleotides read TGTGCCAGCAGCGTAGGCCCTAGCGGGAGCTATGAGCAGTTCTTC.

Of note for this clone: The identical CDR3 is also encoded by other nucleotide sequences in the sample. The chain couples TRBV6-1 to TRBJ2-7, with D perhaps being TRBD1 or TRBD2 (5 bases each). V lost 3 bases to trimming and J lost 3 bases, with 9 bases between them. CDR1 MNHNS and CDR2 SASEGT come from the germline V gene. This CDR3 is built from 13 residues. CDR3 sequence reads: CASSDRGDYEQYF. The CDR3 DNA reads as TGTGCCAGCAGTGACCGAGGGGACTACGAGCAGTACTTC.